Listed below are T cell receptor beta chains from one sample, sequenced in a study of cytomegalovirus exposure and HLA in healthy donors. Profiling relied on immunoSEQ multiplex PCR, and the TCRdb table lists in-frame clones only, not all of them. This table holds about 96,000 clones. The source material was PBMCs. All receptors derive from a woman aged 30 to 39 in good health and CMV-seronegative. Each CDR3 is given with its conserved first and last residue. D genes are given only for firm matches.

v_call	d_call	j_call	cdr3_aa	cdr3_nt
TRBV30	TRBD1	TRBJ1-3	CAWTDGAYRGLKTGNTIYF	TGTGCCTGGACCGACGGGGCCTACAGGGGGCTTAAGACTGGAAACACCATATATTTT
TRBV19	NA	TRBJ1-5	CASSRYRDSNQPQHF	TGTGCCAGTAGTAGGTACAGGGATAGCAATCAGCCCCAGCATTTT
TRBV5-5	NA	TRBJ1-4	CASSFVSEDEKLFF	TGTGCCAGCAGCTTCGTTAGCGAGGATGAAAAACTGTTTTTT
TRBV7-9	TRBD1	TRBJ1-1	CASNSDRAEAFF	TGTGCCAGCAACTCCGACAGGGCTGAAGCTTTCTTT
TRBV19	NA	TRBJ2-7	CASSIGFLYEQYF	TGTGCCAGTAGTATCGGTTTCCTTTACGAGCAGTACTTC
TRBV13	TRBD1	TRBJ1-1	CASSFWTGPNTEAFF	TGTGCCAGCAGCTTCTGGACAGGGCCGAACACTGAAGCTTTCTTT
TRBV7-9	TRBD1	TRBJ1-5	CASSSEGGRNQPQHF	TGTGCCAGCAGCTCCGAAGGGGGCCGCAATCAGCCCCAGCATTTT
TRBV11-2	NA	TRBJ2-7	CASSLGTRSYEQYF	TGTGCCAGCAGCTTAGGGACACGGAGTTACGAGCAGTACTTC
TRBV6-5	TRBD1	TRBJ2-7	CASSYSVGTGSYEQYF	TGTGCCAGCAGTTACTCGGTCGGGACAGGGTCCTACGAGCAGTACTTC
TRBV7-2	NA	TRBJ2-5	CASSLDEGKTQYF	TGTGCCAGCAGCTTAGATGAGGGAAAGACCCAGTACTTC
TRBV11-2	NA	TRBJ1-1	CASSREVLGTEAFF	TGTGCCAGCAGCAGAGAGGTTTTGGGCACTGAAGCTTTCTTT
TRBV28	TRBD1	TRBJ1-6	CASTRQGVSNSPLHF	TGTGCCAGCACCCGACAGGGAGTAAGTAATTCACCCCTCCACTTT
TRBV27	TRBD1	TRBJ1-2	CASRPTGGYGYTF	TGTGCCAGCAGGCCGACAGGGGGCTATGGCTACACCTTC
TRBV28	NA	TRBJ2-3	CASSLAGASTDTQYF	TGTGCCAGCAGTTTAGCGGGGGCGAGCACAGATACGCAGTATTTT
TRBV19	TRBD1	TRBJ2-5	CASSADRGRETQYF	TGTGCCAGTAGTGCTGACAGGGGGCGGGAGACCCAGTACTTC
TRBV10-3	TRBD2	TRBJ2-1	CAISEFSGGTNEEQFF	TGTGCCATCAGTGAGTTCTCGGGAGGGACCAATGAAGAGCAGTTCTTC